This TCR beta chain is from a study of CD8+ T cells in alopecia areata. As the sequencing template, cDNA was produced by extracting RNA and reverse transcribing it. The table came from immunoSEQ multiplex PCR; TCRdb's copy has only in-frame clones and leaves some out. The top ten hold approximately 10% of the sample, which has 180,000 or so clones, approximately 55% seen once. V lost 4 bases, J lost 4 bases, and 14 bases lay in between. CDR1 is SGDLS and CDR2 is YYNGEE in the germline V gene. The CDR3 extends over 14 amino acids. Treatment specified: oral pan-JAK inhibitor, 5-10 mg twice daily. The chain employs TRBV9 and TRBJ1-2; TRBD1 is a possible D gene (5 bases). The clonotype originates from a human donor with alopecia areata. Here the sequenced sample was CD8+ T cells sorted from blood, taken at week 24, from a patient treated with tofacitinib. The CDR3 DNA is TGTGCCAGCAGCCTTGCTGCAGGGCGCTATGGCTACACCTTC. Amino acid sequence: CASSLAAGRYGYTF.